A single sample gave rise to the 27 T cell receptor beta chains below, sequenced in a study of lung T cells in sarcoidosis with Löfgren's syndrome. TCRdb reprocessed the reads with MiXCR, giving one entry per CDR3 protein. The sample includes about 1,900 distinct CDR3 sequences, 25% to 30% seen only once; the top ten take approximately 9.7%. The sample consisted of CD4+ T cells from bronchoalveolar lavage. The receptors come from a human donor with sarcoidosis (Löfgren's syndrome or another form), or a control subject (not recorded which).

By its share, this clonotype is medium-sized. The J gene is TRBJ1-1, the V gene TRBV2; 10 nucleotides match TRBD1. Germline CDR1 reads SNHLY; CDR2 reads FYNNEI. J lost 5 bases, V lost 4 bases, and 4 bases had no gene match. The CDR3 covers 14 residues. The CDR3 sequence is CASSGTGGRTEAFF. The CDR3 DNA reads TGTGCCAGCAGTGGGACAGGGGGACGGACTGAAGCTTTCTTT.

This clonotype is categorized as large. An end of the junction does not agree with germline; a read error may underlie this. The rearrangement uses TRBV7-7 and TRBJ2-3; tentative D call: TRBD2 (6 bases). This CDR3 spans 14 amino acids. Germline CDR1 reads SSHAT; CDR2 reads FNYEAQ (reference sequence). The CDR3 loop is CASSLSGSTDTQYF. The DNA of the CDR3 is TGTGCTAGCAGCTTAAGCGGGAGCACAGATACGCAGTATTTT. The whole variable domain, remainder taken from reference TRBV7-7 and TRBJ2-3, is GAGVSQSPRYKVTKRGQDVTLRCDPISSHATLYWYQQALGQGPEFLTYFNYEAQPDKSGLPSDRFSAERPEGSISTLTIQRTEQRDSAMYRCASSLSGSTDTQYFGPGTRLTVL.

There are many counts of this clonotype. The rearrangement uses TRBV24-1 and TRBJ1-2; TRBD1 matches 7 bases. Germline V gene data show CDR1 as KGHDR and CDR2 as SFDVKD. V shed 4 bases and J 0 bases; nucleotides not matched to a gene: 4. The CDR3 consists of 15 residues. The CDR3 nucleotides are TGTGCCACCAGTGACTACAGGGGCTCTAACTATGGCTACACCTTC. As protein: CATSDYRGSNYGYTF.

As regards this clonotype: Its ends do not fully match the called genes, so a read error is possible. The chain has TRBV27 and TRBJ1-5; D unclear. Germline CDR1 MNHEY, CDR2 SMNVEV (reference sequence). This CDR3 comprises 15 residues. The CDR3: CASSSHPRSNQPQNF. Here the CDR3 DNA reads TGTGCCAGCAGTTCGCATCCAAGGAGCAATCAGCCCCAGAATTTT.

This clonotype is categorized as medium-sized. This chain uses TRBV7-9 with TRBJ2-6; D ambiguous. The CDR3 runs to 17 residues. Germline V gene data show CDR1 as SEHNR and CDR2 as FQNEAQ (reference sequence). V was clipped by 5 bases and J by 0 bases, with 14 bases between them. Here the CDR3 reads CASSPTGDGSGANVLTF. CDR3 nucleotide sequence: TGTGCCAGCAGCCCCACGGGCGACGGCTCTGGGGCCAACGTCCTGACTTTC.

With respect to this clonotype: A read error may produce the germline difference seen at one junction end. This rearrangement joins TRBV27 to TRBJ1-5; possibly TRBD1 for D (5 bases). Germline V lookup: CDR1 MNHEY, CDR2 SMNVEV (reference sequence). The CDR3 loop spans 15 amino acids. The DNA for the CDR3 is TGCGCCGGCAGTTTATATCAGAACGGGCGGGGGTCCCAGCATTTT. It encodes CAGSLYQNGRGSQHF.

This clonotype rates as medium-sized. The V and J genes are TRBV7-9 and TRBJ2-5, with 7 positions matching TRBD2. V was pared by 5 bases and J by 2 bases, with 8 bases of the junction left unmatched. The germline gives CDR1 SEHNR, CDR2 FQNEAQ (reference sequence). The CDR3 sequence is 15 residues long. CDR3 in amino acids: CASSPTRGVQETQYF. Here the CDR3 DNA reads TGTGCCAGCAGCCCGACTCGGGGGGTGCAAGAGACCCAGTACTTC.

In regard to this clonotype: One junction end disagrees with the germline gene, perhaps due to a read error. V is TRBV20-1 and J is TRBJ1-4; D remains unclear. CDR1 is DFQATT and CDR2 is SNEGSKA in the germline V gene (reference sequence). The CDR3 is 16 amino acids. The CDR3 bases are TGCAGTGCTGGAGATTTGAGTCTTGCAACTAATGAAAAGCTGTTTTTT. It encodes CSAGDLSLATNEKLFF.

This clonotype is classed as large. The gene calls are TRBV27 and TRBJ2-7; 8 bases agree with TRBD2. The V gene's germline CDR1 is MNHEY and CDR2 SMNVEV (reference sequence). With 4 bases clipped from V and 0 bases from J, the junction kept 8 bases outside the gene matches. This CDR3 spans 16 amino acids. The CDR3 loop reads CASSSRTSQSSYEQYF. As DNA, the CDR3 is TGTGCCAGCAGTTCTAGGACTAGCCAGAGCTCCTACGAGCAGTACTTC.

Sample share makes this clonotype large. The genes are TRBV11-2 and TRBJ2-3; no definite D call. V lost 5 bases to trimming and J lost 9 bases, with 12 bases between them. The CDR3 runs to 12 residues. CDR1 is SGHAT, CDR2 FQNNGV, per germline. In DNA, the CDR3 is TGTGCCAGCAGCCCCCAGACTGTAACGCAGTATTTT. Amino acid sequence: CASSPQTVTQYF. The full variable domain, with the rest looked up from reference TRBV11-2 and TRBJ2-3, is EAGVAQSPRYKIIEKRQSVAFWCNPISGHATLYWYQQILGQGPKLLIQFQNNGVVDDSQLPKDRFSAERLKGVDSTLKIQPAKLEDSAVYLCASSPQTVTQYFGPGTRLTVL.

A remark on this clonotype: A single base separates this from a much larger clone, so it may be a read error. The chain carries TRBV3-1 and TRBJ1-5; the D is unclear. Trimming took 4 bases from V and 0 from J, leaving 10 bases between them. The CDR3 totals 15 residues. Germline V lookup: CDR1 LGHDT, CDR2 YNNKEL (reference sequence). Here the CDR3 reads CASSREAGSNQPQHF. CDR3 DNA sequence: TGTGCCAGCAGCCGAGAAGCTGGTAGCAATCAGCCCCAGCATTTT.

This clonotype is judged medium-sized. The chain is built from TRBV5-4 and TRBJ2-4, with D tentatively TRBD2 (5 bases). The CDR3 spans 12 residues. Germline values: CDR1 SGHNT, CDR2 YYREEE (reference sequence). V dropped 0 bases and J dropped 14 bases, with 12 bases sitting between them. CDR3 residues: CASSLDAGPEYF. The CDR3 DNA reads TGTGCCAGCAGCTTGGATGCGGGCCCGGAGTACTTC.

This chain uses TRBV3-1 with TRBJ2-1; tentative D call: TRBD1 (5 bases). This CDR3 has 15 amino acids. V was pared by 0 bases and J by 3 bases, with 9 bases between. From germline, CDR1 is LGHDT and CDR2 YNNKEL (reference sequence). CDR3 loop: CASSQDDSGYNEQFF. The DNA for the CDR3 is TGTGCCAGCAGCCAAGACGACAGTGGCTACAATGAGCAGTTCTTC.

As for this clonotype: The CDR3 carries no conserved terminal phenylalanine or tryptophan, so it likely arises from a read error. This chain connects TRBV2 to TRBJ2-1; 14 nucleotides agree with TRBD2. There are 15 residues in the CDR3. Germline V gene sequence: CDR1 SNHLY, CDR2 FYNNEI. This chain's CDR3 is CTSSLTSGRANEQFL. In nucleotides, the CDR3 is TGTACCAGCAGTCTGACTAGCGGGAGGGCCAATGAGCAGTTCCTC.

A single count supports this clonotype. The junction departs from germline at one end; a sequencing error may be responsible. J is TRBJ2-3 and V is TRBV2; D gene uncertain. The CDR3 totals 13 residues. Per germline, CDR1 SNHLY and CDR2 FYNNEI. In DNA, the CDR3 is TGTGACAGCAGTGAAGTAGGTAGAGATACGCAGTATTTT. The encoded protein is CDSSEVGRDTQYF. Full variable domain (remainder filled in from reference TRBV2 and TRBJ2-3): EPEVTQTPSHQVTQMGQEVILRCVPISNHLYFYWYRQILGQKVEFLVSFYNNEISEKSEIFDDQFSVERPDGSNFTLKIRSTKLEDSAMYFCDSSEVGRDTQYFGPGTRLTVL.

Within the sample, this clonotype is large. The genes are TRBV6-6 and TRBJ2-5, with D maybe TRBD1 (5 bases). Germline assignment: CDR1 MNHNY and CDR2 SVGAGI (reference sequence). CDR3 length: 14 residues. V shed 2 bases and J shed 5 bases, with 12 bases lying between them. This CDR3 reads CASSYKGRPETQYF. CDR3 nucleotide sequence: TGTGCCAGCAGTTACAAGGGGCGTCCGGAGACCCAGTACTTC.

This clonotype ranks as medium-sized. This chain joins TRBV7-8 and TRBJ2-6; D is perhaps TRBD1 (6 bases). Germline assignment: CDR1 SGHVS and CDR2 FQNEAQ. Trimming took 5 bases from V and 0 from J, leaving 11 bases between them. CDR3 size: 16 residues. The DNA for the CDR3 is TGTGCCAGCAGCCGACAGGCTAGCTCTGGGGCCAACGTCCTGACTTTC. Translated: CASSRQASSGANVLTF.

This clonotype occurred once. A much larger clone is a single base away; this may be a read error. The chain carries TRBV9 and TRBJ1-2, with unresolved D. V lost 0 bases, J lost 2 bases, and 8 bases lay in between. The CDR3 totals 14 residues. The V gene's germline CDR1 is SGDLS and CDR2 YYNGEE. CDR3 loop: CASSVGNGNYGYTF. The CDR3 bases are TGTGCCAGCAGCGTAGGCAACGGCAACTATGGCTACACCTTC.

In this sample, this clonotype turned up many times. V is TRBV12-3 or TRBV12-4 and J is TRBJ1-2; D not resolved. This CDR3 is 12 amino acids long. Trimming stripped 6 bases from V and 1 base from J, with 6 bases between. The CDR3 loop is CASSYHNYGYTF. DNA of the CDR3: TGTGCCAGCAGCTACCATAACTATGGCTACACCTTC.

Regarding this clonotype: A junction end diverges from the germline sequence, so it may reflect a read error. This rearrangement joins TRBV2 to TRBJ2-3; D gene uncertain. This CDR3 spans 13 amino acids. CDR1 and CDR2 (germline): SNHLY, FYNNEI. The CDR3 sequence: CTSSVRQRDTQYF. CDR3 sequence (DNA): TGTACCAGCAGTGTCAGGCAGAGAGATACGCAGTATTTT.

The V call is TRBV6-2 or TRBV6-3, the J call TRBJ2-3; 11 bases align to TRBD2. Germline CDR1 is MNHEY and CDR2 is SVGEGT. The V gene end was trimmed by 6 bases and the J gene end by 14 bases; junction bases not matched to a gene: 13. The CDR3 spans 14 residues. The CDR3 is CASRELAGVDMRYF. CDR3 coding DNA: TGTGCCAGCAGAGAACTAGCGGGGGTGGATATGCGGTATTTT.

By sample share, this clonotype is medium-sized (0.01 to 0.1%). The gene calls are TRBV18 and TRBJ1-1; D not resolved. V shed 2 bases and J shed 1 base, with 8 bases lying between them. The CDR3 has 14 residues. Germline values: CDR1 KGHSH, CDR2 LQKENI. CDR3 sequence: CASSPGRSNTEAFF. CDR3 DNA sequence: TGTGCCAGCTCACCAGGGAGATCGAACACTGAAGCTTTCTTT. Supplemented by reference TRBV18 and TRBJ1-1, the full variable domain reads NAGVMQNPRHLVRRRGQEARLRCSPMKGHSHVYWYRQLPEEGLKFMVYLQKENIIDESGMPKERFSAEFPKEGPSILRIQQVVRGDSAAYFCASSPGRSNTEAFFGQGTRLTVV.

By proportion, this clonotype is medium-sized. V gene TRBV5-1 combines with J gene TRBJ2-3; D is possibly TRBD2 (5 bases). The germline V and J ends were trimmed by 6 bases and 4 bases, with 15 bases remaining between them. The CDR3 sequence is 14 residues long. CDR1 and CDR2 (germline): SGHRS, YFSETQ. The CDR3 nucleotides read TGCGCCAGCAACGTACTAGGCCCATCAGATACGCAGTATTTT. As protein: CASNVLGPSDTQYF.

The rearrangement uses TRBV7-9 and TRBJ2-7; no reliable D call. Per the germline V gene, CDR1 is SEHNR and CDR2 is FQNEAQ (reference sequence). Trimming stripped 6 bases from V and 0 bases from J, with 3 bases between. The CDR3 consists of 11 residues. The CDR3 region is CASRGSYEQYF. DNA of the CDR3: TGTGCCAGCAGGGGCTCCTACGAGCAGTACTTC. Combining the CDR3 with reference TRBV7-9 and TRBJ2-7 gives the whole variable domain DTGVSQNPRHKITKRGQNVTFRCDPISEHNRLYWYRQTLGQGPEFLTYFQNEAQLEKSRLLSDRFSAERPKGSFSTLEIQRTEQGDSAMYLCASRGSYEQYFGPGTRLTVT.

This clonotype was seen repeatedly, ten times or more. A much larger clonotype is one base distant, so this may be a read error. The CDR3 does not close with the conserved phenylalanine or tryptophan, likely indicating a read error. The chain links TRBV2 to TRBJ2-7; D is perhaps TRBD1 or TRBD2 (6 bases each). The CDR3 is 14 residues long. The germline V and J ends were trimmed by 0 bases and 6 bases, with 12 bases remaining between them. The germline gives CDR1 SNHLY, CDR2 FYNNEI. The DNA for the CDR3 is TGTGCCAGCAGTGAAGCGATTAGGGGGGTCGAGCAGTACCTC. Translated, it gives CASSEAIRGVEQYL.

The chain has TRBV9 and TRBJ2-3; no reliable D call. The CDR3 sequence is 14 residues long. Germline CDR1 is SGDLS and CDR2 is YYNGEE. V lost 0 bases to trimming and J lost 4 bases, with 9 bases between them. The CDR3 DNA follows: TGTGCCAGCAGCGTAGCGGGCACGGCAGATACGCAGTATTTT. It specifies CASSVAGTADTQYF.

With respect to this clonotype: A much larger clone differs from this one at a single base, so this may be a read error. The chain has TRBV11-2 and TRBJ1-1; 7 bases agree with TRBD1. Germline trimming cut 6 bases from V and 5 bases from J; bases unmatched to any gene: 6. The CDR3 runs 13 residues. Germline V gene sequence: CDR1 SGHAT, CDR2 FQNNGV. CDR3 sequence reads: CASSSGRGTEAFF. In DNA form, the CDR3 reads TGTGCCAGCAGTTCGGGCAGGGGGACTGAAGCTTTCTTT.